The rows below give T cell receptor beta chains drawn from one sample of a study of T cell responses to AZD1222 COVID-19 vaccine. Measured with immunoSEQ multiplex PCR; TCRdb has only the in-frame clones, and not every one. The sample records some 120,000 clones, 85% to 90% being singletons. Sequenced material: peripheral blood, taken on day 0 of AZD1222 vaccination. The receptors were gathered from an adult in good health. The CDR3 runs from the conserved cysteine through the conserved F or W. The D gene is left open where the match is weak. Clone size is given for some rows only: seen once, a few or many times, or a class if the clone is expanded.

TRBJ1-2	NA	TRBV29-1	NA	CSVDSISNYGYTF	TGCAGCGTTGATAGCATTTCTAACTATGGCTACACCTTC
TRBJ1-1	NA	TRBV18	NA	CASSLGQRTEAFF	TGTGCCAGCTCACTGGGACAACGAACGGAAGCTTTCTTT
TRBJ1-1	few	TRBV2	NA	CASSERNTEAFF	TGTGCCAGCAGTGAACGGAACACTGAAGCTTTCTTT
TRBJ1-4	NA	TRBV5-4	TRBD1	CASSSTGGNVPNEKLFF	TGTGCCAGCAGCTCAACAGGGGGTAACGTTCCCAATGAAAAACTGTTTTTT
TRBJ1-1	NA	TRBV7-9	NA	CASSLSGDTEAFF	TGTGCCAGCAGCTTATCAGGGGACACTGAAGCTTTCTTT
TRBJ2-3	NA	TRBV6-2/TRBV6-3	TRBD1	CASSSYRQGSDTQYF	TGTGCCAGCAGTTCCTACCGACAGGGGAGCGATACGCAGTATTTT
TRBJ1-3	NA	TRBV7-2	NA	CASSLAGTSGNTIYF	TGTGCCAGCAGCTTAGCGGGGACCTCTGGAAACACCATATATTTT
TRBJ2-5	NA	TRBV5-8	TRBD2	CASSLLLGGAVETQYF	TGTGCCAGCAGCTTGTTGCTCGGGGGGGCGGTGGAGACCCAGTACTTC
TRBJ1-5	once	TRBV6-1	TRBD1	CASSEGTGALFLNQPQHF	TGTGCCAGCAGTGAAGGGACAGGAGCCCTTTTCCTCAATCAGCCCCAGCATTTT
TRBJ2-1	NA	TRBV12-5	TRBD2	CASGLKGGRSEQFF	TGTGCTAGTGGCCTGAAGGGCGGGAGGAGTGAGCAGTTCTTC
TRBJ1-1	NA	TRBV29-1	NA	CSANRGGGKTEAFF	TGCAGCGCCAACCGCGGGGGGGGCAAGACTGAAGCTTTCTTT
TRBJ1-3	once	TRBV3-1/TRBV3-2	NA	CASSQSEGLGGNTIYF	TGTGCCAGCAGCCAATCAGAGGGCCTCGGTGGAAACACCATATATTTT